This T cell receptor (beta chain) was sequenced for a study of PD-1 blockade in classical Hodgkin lymphoma. This table comes from immunoSEQ multiplex PCR, and its TCRdb copy is limited to in-frame clones, with some not included. The table lists 40,000 to 45,000 clones, just under 80% of them singletons. Each patient experienced a relapse that followed autologous stem cell transplantation, and brentuximab vedotin exposure varied. The patients, who had relapsed/refractory classical Hodgkin lymphoma, achieved best responses of complete response, partial response or progressive disease. On this clone itself: The antigen remains undetermined.

General study results and limits: In newly diagnosed patients, baseline TCR diversity was reportedly below that of healthy donors.

The CDR3 has 14 amino acids. CDR1 is SGHAT, CDR2 FQNNGV, per germline. V was pared by 5 bases and J by 5 bases, with 15 bases between. J is TRBJ2-5 and V is TRBV11-2; D might be TRBD2 (5 bases). The TCR sequence derives from a human donor with classical Hodgkin lymphoma. Here the sequenced sample was peripheral blood mononuclear cells (PBMCs), taken at baseline. CDR3 sequence: CASSPDGEWETQYF. CDR3 sequence (DNA): TGTGCCAGCAGCCCGGACGGGGAGTGGGAGACCCAGTACTTC.